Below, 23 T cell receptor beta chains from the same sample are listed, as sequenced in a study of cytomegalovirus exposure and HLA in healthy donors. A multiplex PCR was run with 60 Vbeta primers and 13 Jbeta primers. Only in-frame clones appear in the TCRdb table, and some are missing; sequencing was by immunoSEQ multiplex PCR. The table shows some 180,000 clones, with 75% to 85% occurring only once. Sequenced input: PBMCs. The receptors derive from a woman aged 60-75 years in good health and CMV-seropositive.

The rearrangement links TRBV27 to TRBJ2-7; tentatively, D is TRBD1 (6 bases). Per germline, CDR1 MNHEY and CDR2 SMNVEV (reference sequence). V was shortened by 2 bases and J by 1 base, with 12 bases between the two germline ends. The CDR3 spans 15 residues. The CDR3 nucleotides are TGTGCCAGCAGTTTAGGCAGGGGTGCGTCCTACGAGCAGTACTTC. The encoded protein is CASSLGRGASYEQYF.

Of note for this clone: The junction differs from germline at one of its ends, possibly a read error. CDR3 residues: CSSSLGPNTEAFF. Here the CDR3 DNA reads TGTTCCAGCAGCTTAGGGCCGAACACTGAAGCTTTCTTT. This chain joins TRBV7-9 and TRBJ1-1; D unresolved. Germline CDR1 and CDR2: SEHNR and FQNEAQ (reference sequence). The CDR3 is 13 amino acids.

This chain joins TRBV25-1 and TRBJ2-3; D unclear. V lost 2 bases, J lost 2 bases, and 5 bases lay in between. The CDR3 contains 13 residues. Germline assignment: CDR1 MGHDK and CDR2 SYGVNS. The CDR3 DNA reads TGTGCCAGCAGTGAAGACTTCACAGATACGCAGTATTTT. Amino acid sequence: CASSEDFTDTQYF.

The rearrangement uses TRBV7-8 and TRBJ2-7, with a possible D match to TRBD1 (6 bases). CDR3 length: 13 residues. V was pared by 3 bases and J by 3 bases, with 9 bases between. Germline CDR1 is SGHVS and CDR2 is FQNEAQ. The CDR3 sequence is CASSFHRDYEQYF. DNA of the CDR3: TGTGCCAGCAGCTTTCACAGGGACTACGAGCAGTACTTC.

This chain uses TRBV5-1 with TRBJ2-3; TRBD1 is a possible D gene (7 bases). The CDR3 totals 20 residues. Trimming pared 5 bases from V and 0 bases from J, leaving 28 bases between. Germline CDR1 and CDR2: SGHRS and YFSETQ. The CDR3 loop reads CASRPGQRSSGGPSTDTQYF. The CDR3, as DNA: TGCGCCAGCAGACCGGGACAGAGGAGTTCAGGAGGGCCCAGCACAGATACGCAGTATTTT.

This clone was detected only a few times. The CDR3 loop reads CASSFSGLTQETQYF. Written as DNA, the CDR3 is TGTGCCAGCAGTTTTAGCGGCCTGACTCAAGAGACCCAGTACTTC. The gene calls are TRBV28 and TRBJ2-5; possible D gene TRBD2, 6 bases. This CDR3 has 15 amino acids. Trimming cost V 3 bases and J 2 bases, with 13 bases left between them. CDR1 is MDHEN, CDR2 SYDVKM, per germline. The entire variable domain, with the rest obtained from reference TRBV28 and TRBJ2-5, is as follows: DVKVTQSSRYLVKRTGEKVFLECVQDMDHENMFWYRQDPGLGLRLIYFSYDVKMKEKGDIPEGYSVSREKKERFSLILESASTNQTSMYLCASSFSGLTQETQYFGPGTRLLVL.

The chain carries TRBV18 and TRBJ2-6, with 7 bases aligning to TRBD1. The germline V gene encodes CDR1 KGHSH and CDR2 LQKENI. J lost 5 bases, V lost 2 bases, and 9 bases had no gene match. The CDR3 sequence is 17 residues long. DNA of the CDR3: TGTGCCAGCTCACCATGGGGACAGTCCGGTTGGGCCAACGTCCTGACTTTC. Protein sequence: CASSPWGQSGWANVLTF.

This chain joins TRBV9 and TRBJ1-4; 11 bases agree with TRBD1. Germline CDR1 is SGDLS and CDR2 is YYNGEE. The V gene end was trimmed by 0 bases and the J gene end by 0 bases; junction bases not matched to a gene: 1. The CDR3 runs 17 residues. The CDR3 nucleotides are TGTGCCAGCAGCGTAGGGACAGGGGGCGCAACTAATGAAAAACTGTTTTTT. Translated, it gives CASSVGTGGATNEKLFF.

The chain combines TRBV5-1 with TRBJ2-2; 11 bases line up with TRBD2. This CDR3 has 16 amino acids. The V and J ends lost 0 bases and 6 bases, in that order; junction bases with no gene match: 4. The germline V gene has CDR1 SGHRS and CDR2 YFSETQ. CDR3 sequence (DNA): TGCGCCAGCAGCTTGGCTAGCGGGAGGTTCGCCGGGGAGCTGTTTTTT. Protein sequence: CASSLASGRFAGELFF.

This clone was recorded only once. CDR3 nucleotide sequence: TGTGCCTGGCAGGGGAGCTCTGGAAACACCATATATTTT. Encoded protein: CAWQGSSGNTIYF. The chain links TRBV30 to TRBJ1-3; the D gene is possibly TRBD1 (6 bases). The V and J ends lost 5 bases and 0 bases respectively, with 8 bases between them. The CDR3 runs to 13 residues. Germline V gene sequence: CDR1 GTSNPN, CDR2 SVGIG (reference sequence).

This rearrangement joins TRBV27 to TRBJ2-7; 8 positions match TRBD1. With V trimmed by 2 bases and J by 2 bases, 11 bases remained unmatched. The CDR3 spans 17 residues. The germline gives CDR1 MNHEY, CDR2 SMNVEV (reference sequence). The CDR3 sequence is CASSLLASGGRTYEQYF. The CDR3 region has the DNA TGTGCCAGCAGTTTACTGGCGTCAGGGGGCAGAACCTACGAGCAGTACTTC.

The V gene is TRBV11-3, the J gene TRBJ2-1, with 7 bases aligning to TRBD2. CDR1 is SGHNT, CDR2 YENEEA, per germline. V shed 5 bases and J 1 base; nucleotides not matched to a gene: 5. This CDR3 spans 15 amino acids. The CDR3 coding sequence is TGTGCCAGCAGCCAAGCTAGCGGTTCCTACAATGAGCAGTTCTTC. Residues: CASSQASGSYNEQFF. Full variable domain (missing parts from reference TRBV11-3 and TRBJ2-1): EAGVVQSPRYKIIEKKQPVAFWCNPISGHNTLYWYLQNLGQGPELLIRYENEEAVDDSQLPKDRFSAERLKGVDSTLKIQPAELGDSAVYLCASSQASGSYNEQFFGPGTRLTVL.

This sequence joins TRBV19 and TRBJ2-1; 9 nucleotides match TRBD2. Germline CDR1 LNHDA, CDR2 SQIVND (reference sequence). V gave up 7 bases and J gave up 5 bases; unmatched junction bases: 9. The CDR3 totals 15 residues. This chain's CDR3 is CASTKGLAGHNEQFF. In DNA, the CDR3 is TGTGCCAGTACTAAAGGGCTAGCGGGACACAATGAGCAGTTCTTC.

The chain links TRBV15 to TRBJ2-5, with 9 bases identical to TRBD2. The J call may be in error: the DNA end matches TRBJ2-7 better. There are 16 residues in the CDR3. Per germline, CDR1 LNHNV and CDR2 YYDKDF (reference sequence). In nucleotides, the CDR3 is TGTGCCACCAGCAGAGATAGGCTAGCGGGGTTCTACGAGCAGTACTTC. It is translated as CATSRDRLAGFYEQYF.

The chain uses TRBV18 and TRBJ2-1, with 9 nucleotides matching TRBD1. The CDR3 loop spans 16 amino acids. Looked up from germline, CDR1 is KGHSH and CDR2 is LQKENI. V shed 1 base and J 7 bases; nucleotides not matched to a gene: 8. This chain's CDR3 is CASSPLGTGRMNEQFF. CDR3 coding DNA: TGTGCCAGCTCACCACTGGGGACAGGGCGGATGAATGAGCAGTTCTTC. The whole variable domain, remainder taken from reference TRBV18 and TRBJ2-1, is NAGVMQNPRHLVRRRGQEARLRCSPMKGHSHVYWYRQLPEEGLKFMVYLQKENIIDESGMPKERFSAEFPKEGPSILRIQQVVRGDSAAYFCASSPLGTGRMNEQFFGPGTRLTVL.

The CDR3 loop reads CASSQSPSTYEQYF. For the CDR3, the DNA is TGCGCCAGCAGCCAAAGCCCTAGCACCTACGAGCAGTACTTC. V and J are TRBV4-1 and TRBJ2-7; D might be TRBD2 (5 bases). CDR3 size: 14 residues. Germline V gives CDR1 MGHRA, CDR2 YSYEKL. V lost 2 bases and J 2 bases, leaving 10 bases between the germline ends.

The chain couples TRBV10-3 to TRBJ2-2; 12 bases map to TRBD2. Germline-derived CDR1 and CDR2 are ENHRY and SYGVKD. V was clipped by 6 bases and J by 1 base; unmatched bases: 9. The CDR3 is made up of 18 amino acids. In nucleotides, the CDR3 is TGTGCCATCAGCCCGACTAGCGGGGGACCCGGGAACACCGGGGAGCTGTTTTTT. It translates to CAISPTSGGPGNTGELFF.

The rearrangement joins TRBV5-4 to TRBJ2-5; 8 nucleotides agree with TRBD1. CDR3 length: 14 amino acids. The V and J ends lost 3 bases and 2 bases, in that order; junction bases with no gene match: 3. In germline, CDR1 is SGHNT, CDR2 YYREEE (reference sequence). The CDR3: CASSWDRYQETQYF. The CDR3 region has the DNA TGTGCCAGCAGCTGGGACAGGTATCAAGAGACCCAGTACTTC.

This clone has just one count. The CDR3 region has the DNA TGCGCCAGCAGCCAAGATTTCCTGGCAGCGGGGAACACTGAAGCTTTCTTT. It specifies CASSQDFLAAGNTEAFF. This rearrangement joins TRBV4-3 to TRBJ1-1; D gene ambiguous. The V gene lost 0 bases and the J gene lost 1 base, with 15 bases spanning the gap. The CDR3 covers 17 residues. From germline, CDR1 is LGHNA and CDR2 YSLEER.

The CDR3 loop reads CASSYQGQNTEAFF. The CDR3 coding sequence is TGTGCCAGCAGTTACCAGGGGCAAAACACTGAAGCTTTCTTT. The V gene is TRBV6-6, the J gene TRBJ1-1; D perhaps matches TRBD1 (6 bases). From germline, CDR1 is MNHNY and CDR2 SVGAGI (reference sequence). The CDR3 spans 14 residues. V was cut by 2 bases and J by 2 bases, with 9 bases left in between.

CDR3 nucleotide sequence: TGTGCCAGCAGCGTAGGGGACTTCGGCGAGCAGTACTTC. Its translation: CASSVGDFGEQYF. V gene TRBV9 combines with J gene TRBJ2-7, with D maybe TRBD2 (6 bases). The V end lost 0 bases, the J end lost 6 bases, and 10 bases lay between the germline ends. The V gene's germline CDR1 is SGDLS and CDR2 YYNGEE. The CDR3 is 13 residues long.

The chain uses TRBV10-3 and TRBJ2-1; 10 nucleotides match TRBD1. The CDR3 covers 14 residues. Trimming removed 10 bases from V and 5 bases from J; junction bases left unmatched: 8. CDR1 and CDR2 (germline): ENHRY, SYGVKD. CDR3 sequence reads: CANRPGTGDNEQFF. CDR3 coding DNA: TGTGCCAATCGACCGGGGACAGGGGACAATGAGCAGTTCTTC.

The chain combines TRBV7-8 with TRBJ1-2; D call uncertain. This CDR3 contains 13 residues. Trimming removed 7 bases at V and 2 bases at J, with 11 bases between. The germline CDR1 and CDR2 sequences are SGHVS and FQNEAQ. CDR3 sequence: CASTIHLNYGYTF. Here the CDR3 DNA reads TGTGCCAGCACCATTCACCTAAACTATGGCTACACCTTC.